Shown below are 10 T cell receptor beta chains from a single sample sequenced in a study of control samples from healthy donors and cancer patients (dated by TCRdb to between 2020 and 2021). Library preparation employed the immunoSEQ multiplex PCR assay. This immuneACCESS table, as held by TCRdb, lists in-frame sequences with V and J called but not all clones. Of the missing ones, under half trace to an unresolved V gene in checked studies; the others have no known cause. Recorded for this sample are about 85,000 clones; 90% of them occurred a single time. Under 4% of the sample comes from the top ten. The sample taken for sequencing was blood. The origin of the receptors is a woman aged 18-29 years in good health.

This sequence joins TRBV5-1 and TRBJ2-2; D is possibly TRBD1 (5 bases). This CDR3 comprises 15 residues. Germline loops: CDR1 SGHRS, CDR2 YFSETQ. Trimming cost V 4 bases and J 1 base, with 11 bases left between them. This chain's CDR3 is CASSRLDRNTGELFF. In DNA form, the CDR3 reads TGCGCCAGCAGCCGACTCGACAGGAACACCGGGGAGCTGTTTTTT.

This rearrangement joins TRBV5-8 to TRBJ1-6, with TRBD1 as a possible D gene (5 bases). The ends were cut back, 3 bases at V and 3 bases at J, with 7 bases in the middle. The CDR3 is 14 amino acids. Germline V gene data show CDR1 as SGHTS and CDR2 as YDEGEE. The CDR3 protein is CASSYRNYNSPLHF. In DNA form, the CDR3 reads TGTGCCAGCAGCTACAGGAACTATAATTCACCCCTCCACTTT.

The chain links TRBV7-3 to TRBJ2-2, with TRBD1 matching over 10 bases. Germline CDR1 SGHTA, CDR2 FQGTGA. The trim removed 2 bases at V and 2 bases at J, leaving 2 bases unmatched. The CDR3 covers 16 residues. The CDR3 region has the DNA TGTGCCAGCAGCTTAGGGACAGGGGATAACACCGGGGAGCTGTTTTTT. Protein: CASSLGTGDNTGELFF.

The chain couples TRBV2 to TRBJ1-5; 7 nucleotides line up with TRBD1. CDR3 length equals 15 residues. In germline, CDR1 is SNHLY, CDR2 FYNNEI. With 3 bases clipped from V and 7 bases from J, the junction kept 9 bases outside the gene matches. CDR3 sequence: CASSEDRQSVQPQHF. DNA for the CDR3: TGTGCCAGCAGTGAGGACAGGCAGTCAGTGCAGCCCCAGCATTTT.

The chain is built from TRBV12-3 or TRBV12-4 and TRBJ1-1; D is uncertain. Between the trimmed V and J ends, which lost 8 bases and 6 bases, there was a span of 16 bases. This CDR3 contains 13 residues. The CDR3 region is CASHDIDGAEAFF. The CDR3 DNA sequence: TGTGCCAGCCACGACATAGACGGAGCTGAAGCTTTCTTT.

The J gene is TRBJ1-1, the V gene TRBV21-1. TRBV21-1 is labeled a pseudogene. The CDR3 length is 15 residues. The CDR3 loop reads CASSRGEGVNTEAFF. CDR3 coding DNA: TGTGCCAGCAGCCGGGGAGAAGGGGTGAACACTGAAGCTTTCTTT.

V usage is TRBV9 and J usage is TRBJ2-7; D may match TRBD1 or TRBD2 (5 bases each). This CDR3 spans 15 amino acids. Germline CDR1 and CDR2: SGDLS and YYNGEE. V lost 2 bases, J lost 1 base, and 13 bases lay in between. The CDR3 nucleotides read TGTGCCAGCAGCGTCCGGTCTGGGGGATCCTACGAGCAGTACTTC. Encoded protein: CASSVRSGGSYEQYF.

The CDR3 loop reads CASSPPKYEVGHSPLHF. In nucleotides, the CDR3 is TGTGCCAGCTCACCACCGAAATACGAAGTGGGTCATTCACCCCTCCACTTT. V usage is TRBV18 and J usage is TRBJ1-6; D is ambiguous. The CDR3 runs to 17 residues. Germline lookup yields CDR1 KGHSH and CDR2 LQKENI. V was cut by 0 bases and J by 8 bases, with 17 bases left in between.

The rearrangement uses TRBV5-1 and TRBJ2-2; perhaps TRBD1 as D (5 bases). The germline V and J ends were trimmed by 1 base and 4 bases, with 11 bases remaining between them. The CDR3 runs to 15 residues. Germline CDR1 and CDR2: SGHRS and YFSETQ. The CDR3 spells CASSLKGMGTGELFF. In nucleotides, the CDR3 is TGCGCCAGCAGCTTGAAGGGGATGGGCACCGGGGAGCTGTTTTTT. Combining the CDR3 with reference TRBV5-1 and TRBJ2-2 gives the whole variable domain KAGVTQTPRYLIKTRGQQVTLSCSPISGHRSVSWYQQTPGQGLQFLFEYFSETQRNKGNFPGRFSGRQFSNSRSEMNVSTLELGDSALYLCASSLKGMGTGELFFGEGSRLTVL.

The rearrangement joins TRBV6-5 to TRBJ2-3; a possible D gene is TRBD2 (6 bases). The V and J ends lost 9 bases and 1 base respectively, with 8 bases between them. Germline V gene lookup returns CDR1 MNHEY and CDR2 SVGAGI. The CDR3 is 12 amino acids. CDR3 residues: CASSGGTDTQYF. The CDR3 nucleotides read TGTGCCAGTTCGGGGGGCACAGATACGCAGTATTTT.